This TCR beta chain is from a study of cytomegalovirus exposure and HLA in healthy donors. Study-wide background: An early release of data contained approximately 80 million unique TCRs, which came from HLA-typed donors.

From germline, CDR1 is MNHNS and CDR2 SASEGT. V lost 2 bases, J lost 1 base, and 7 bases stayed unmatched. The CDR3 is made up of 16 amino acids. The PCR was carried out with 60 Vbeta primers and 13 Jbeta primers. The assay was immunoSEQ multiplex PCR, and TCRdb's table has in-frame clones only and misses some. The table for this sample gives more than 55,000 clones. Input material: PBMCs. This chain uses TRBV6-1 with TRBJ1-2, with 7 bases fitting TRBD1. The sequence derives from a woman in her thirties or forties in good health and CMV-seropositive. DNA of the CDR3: TGTGCCAGCAGTGAACCCCCGGACAGGCTTAACTATGGCTACACCTTC. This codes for CASSEPPDRLNYGYTF.